This entry lists 20 T cell receptor beta chains sequenced from one sample in a study of T cells in Graves' hyperthyroidism and ophthalmopathy. Amplification of TCR beta CDR3 regions was performed using RNA transcripts as template. Carried out on the TCR CDR3, a first-round RT-PCR used the HTBI primer set. TCRdb reprocessed the multiplex PCR reads via MiXCR and lists one record per CDR3 protein. The profile covers about 180,000 distinct CDR3 sequences, with over 15% appearing a single time and 25% to 30% taken by the ten largest. The sequencing input was blood. These receptor sequences come from a woman aged 45-65 years with Graves' hyperthyroidism.

This clonotype occurred many times. The V gene is TRBV6-1, the J gene TRBJ2-5; 9 nucleotides line up with TRBD2. The CDR3 consists of 16 residues. Germline V gives CDR1 MNHNS, CDR2 SASEGT. J gave up 4 bases and V 9 bases, and 15 bases lay outside the gene matches. In DNA form, the CDR3 reads TGTGCCAGTGCGGGGGGGCTCATGGGGGGGAGAGAGACCCAGTACTTC. Encoded protein: CASAGGLMGGRETQYF.

This clonotype was counted many times. The chain carries TRBV2 and TRBJ1-5, with 7 bases identical to TRBD1. The J segment lost 3 bases and the V segment lost 6 bases, leaving 8 bases of the junction unmatched. Germline loops: CDR1 SNHLY, CDR2 FYNNEI. The CDR3 has 15 amino acids. CDR3 protein: CASSRDSTLNQPQHF. Here the CDR3 DNA reads TGTGCCAGCAGCAGGGACAGTACCCTCAATCAGCCCCAGCATTTT.

This clonotype was detected ten times or more. V is TRBV28 and J is TRBJ1-1; D is uncertain. Germline-derived CDR1 and CDR2 are MDHEN and SYDVKM. This CDR3 has 11 amino acids. V was shortened by 6 bases and J by 0 bases, with 2 bases between the two germline ends. The CDR3 reads CASRLNTEAFF. For the CDR3, the DNA is TGTGCCAGCAGGTTGAACACTGAAGCTTTCTTT.

This clonotype was counted between two and nine times. The chain is built from TRBV19 and TRBJ1-5; D is uncertain. The CDR3 is 14 residues long. Germline CDR1 LNHDA, CDR2 SQIVND (reference sequence). Trimming removed 5 bases from V and 3 bases from J, with 11 bases in between. Written as DNA, the CDR3 is TGTGCCAGTAGTGGGCACCTAGCCAATCAGCCCCAGCATTTT. Residues: CASSGHLANQPQHF.

There are many counts of this clonotype. The junction differs from germline at one of its ends, possibly a read error. V gene TRBV19 combines with J gene TRBJ1-1, with D perhaps matching TRBD1 (5 bases). Germline V gene sequence: CDR1 LNHDA, CDR2 SQIVND (reference sequence). The CDR3 totals 14 residues. The CDR3 protein is CASSFGHVNTGAFF. CDR3 sequence (DNA): TGTGCCAGTAGTTTCGGACACGTGAACACTGGAGCTTTCTTT. Complete variable domain (other parts from reference TRBV19 and TRBJ1-1): DGGITQSPKYLFRKEGQNVTLSCEQNLNHDAMYWYRQDPGQGLRLIYYSQIVNDFQKGDIAEGYSVSREKKESFPLTVTSAQKNPTAFYLCASSFGHVNTGAFFGQGTRLTVV.

The V and J genes are TRBV18 and TRBJ2-7; possibly TRBD2 for D (7 bases). V lost 0 bases to trimming and J lost 2 bases, with 14 bases between them. The CDR3 totals 16 residues. Germline V gene data show CDR1 as KGHSH and CDR2 as LQKENI. CDR3 bases: TGTGCCAGCTCACCACCGGGGGGGCTCCTCACCTACGAGCAGTACTTC. Protein: CASSPPGGLLTYEQYF.

The chain is built from TRBV7-9 and TRBJ2-3, with D unresolved. Germline values: CDR1 SEHNR, CDR2 FQNEAQ (reference sequence). V lost 6 bases, J lost 6 bases, and 13 bases lay in between. This CDR3 region has 13 residues. The CDR3 spells CASRPRDDDTQYF. CDR3 DNA sequence: TGTGCCAGCAGACCTAGGGATGATGATACGCAGTATTTT.

Many counts were recorded for this clonotype. V usage is TRBV6-6 and J usage is TRBJ2-6, with D perhaps TRBD1 (5 bases). V lost 0 bases and J 2 bases, leaving 17 bases between the germline ends. The V gene's germline CDR1 is MNHNY and CDR2 SVGAGI (reference sequence). The CDR3 spans 19 residues. As DNA, the CDR3 is TGTGCCAGCAGTTACTCGAACCGGCAGGGTAAGCCTGGGGCCAACGTCCTGACTTTC. This sequence encodes CASSYSNRQGKPGANVLTF.

This clonotype was seen more than once but under ten times. The chain carries TRBV5-1 and TRBJ1-5, with D maybe TRBD1 (5 bases). V shed 2 bases and J shed 7 bases, with 10 bases lying between them. Germline assignment: CDR1 SGHRS and CDR2 YFSETQ. The CDR3 has 13 residues. The CDR3 sequence is CASSFGWDQPQHF. The CDR3 DNA follows: TGCGCCAGCAGCTTCGGGTGGGACCAGCCCCAGCATTTT. Supplemented by reference TRBV5-1 and TRBJ1-5, the full variable domain reads KAGVTQTPRYLIKTRGQQVTLSCSPISGHRSVSWYQQTPGQGLQFLFEYFSETQRNKGNFPGRFSGRQFSNSRSEMNVSTLELGDSALYLCASSFGWDQPQHFGDGTRLSIL.

V gene TRBV28 combines with J gene TRBJ2-6; tentatively, D is TRBD1 (5 bases). There are 15 residues in the CDR3. CDR1 is MDHEN and CDR2 is SYDVKM in the germline V gene. V gave up 5 bases and J gave up 2 bases, with 10 bases separating them. The CDR3 DNA reads as TGTGCCAGCAGTAAGGGGATGGCTGGGGCCAACGTCCTGACTTTC. Protein product: CASSKGMAGANVLTF.

This clonotype was counted many times. V is TRBV7-9 and J is TRBJ1-2; tentative D call: TRBD1 (6 bases). Trimming stripped 2 bases from V and 1 base from J, with 8 bases between. Germline V gives CDR1 SEHNR, CDR2 FQNEAQ (reference sequence). The CDR3 extends over 14 amino acids. Here the CDR3 reads CASSLTGINYGYTF. The DNA for the CDR3 is TGTGCCAGCAGCTTAACAGGGATTAACTATGGCTACACCTTC.

This clonotype came up many times. CDR3 amino acids: CASTGGQGSIGGYTF. In DNA, the CDR3 is TGTGCCTCCACGGGTGGACAGGGCAGTATCGGGGGCTACACCTTC. V usage is TRBV19 and J usage is TRBJ1-2, with TRBD1 matching over 8 bases. Germline loops: CDR1 LNHDA, CDR2 SQIVND (reference sequence). Unmatched junction bases numbered 19, after V lost 11 bases and J lost 8 bases. The CDR3 runs 15 residues.

Many counts were recorded for this clonotype. The gene calls are TRBV7-9 and TRBJ1-2, with D possibly TRBD1 on 6 matching bases. Deletions cut 5 bases from V and 4 bases from J, with 17 bases between. Germline V gene sequence: CDR1 SEHNR, CDR2 FQNEAQ (reference sequence). The CDR3 is made up of 15 amino acids. CDR3 nucleotide sequence: TGTGCCAGCAGCCCCATAGGGGGGTCATCCTATGGCTACACCTTC. Translation: CASSPIGGSSYGYTF.

This clonotype was seen repeatedly, ten times or more. The chain has TRBV28 and TRBJ2-3, with TRBD1 identical over 8 bases. Trimming took 2 bases from V and 5 from J; bases not matched to a gene: 6. The CDR3 is made up of 15 amino acids. Germline lookup yields CDR1 MDHEN and CDR2 SYDVKM. CDR3 nucleotides: TGTGCCAGCAGTTTAAGGACAGGGATGATAGATACGCAGTATTTT. It codes for CASSLRTGMIDTQYF.

This clonotype was observed at least ten times. The rearrangement links TRBV7-3 to TRBJ2-7; 7 positions match TRBD2. Germline lookup yields CDR1 SGHTA and CDR2 FQGTGA. J lost 5 bases, V lost 2 bases, and 6 bases had no gene match. This CDR3 region has 14 residues. The CDR3: CASSLGGGYDEQYF. In DNA, the CDR3 is TGTGCCAGCAGCTTAGGGGGGGGATACGACGAGCAGTACTTC.

This clonotype was counted ten times or more. The CDR3 spells CASSPGPNPTNQPQHF. As DNA, the CDR3 is TGTGCCAGCAGCCCCGGGCCGAACCCAACCAATCAGCCCCAGCATTTT. V gene TRBV9 combines with J gene TRBJ1-5; D is unresolved. Germline V lookup: CDR1 SGDLS, CDR2 YYNGEE. The CDR3 totals 16 residues. Trimming left V 4 bases short and J 3 bases short, with 17 bases between.

This clonotype was seen repeatedly, ten times or more. J is TRBJ2-2 and V is TRBV7-3; D might be TRBD2 (6 bases). The germline V gene has CDR1 SGHTA and CDR2 FQGTGA. The CDR3 is 15 residues long. V lost 3 bases and J lost 6, with 14 bases in between. CDR3 in DNA: TGTGCCAGCAGCTTTTTTCGCAGGGAGGCCGGGGAGCTGTTTTTT. Its translation: CASSFFRREAGELFF.

The chain combines TRBV29-1 with TRBJ1-2, with a tentative D call TRBD1 (5 bases). The V gene's germline CDR1 is SQVTM and CDR2 ANQGSEA. The ends were cut back, 7 bases at V and 1 base at J, with 16 bases in the middle. The CDR3 spans 14 residues. CDR3 protein: CSGVEGSYNYGYTF. CDR3 DNA: TGCAGCGGGGTAGAGGGGTCCTATAACTATGGCTACACCTTC.

This clonotype was recorded at least ten times. The CDR3 DNA sequence: TGTGCCAGCAGCCCCCGGAATCTCGAAGCTTTCTTT. The encoded protein is CASSPRNLEAFF. The chain joins TRBV7-8 to TRBJ1-1; no definite D call. The CDR3 length is 12 residues. Trimming removed 5 bases from V and 8 bases from J, with 12 bases in between. In germline, CDR1 is SGHVS, CDR2 FQNEAQ.

This clonotype was detected ten times or more. The chain is built from TRBV15 and TRBJ2-5; either TRBD1 or TRBD2 may fit D (5 bases each). The CDR3 extends over 15 amino acids. Germline assignment: CDR1 LNHNV and CDR2 YYDKDF (reference sequence). V was cut by 0 bases and J by 1 base, with 9 bases left in between. In DNA, the CDR3 is TGTGCCACCAGCAGAGATCTGGGGACCCAAGAGACCCAGTACTTC. It codes for CATSRDLGTQETQYF.